These 10 T cell receptor beta chains were sequenced from one sample in a study of human T cells and chemical hapten exposure. TCRdb processed the RACE reads anew with MiXCR; each CDR3 protein has one entry. Among 85,000 to 100,000 distinct CDR3 sequences listed, more than 10% were seen once. Time point in this sample: pre-sensitization, week 0. The treatment: therapeutic diphenylcyclopropenone sensitization with weekly scalp DPC. The sequencing here drew on whole blood, taken in connection with sensitization to the hapten diphenylcyclopropenone (DPC). The receptor set was obtained from a woman aged 60-75 years with alopecia areata. Some clones in this sample may be carry-over from other donors' samples.

The sample holds many counts of this clonotype. One end of the junction is discordant with germline, which a read error may explain. The chain combines TRBV15 with TRBJ2-5; tentative D call: TRBD2 (5 bases). Per the germline V gene, CDR1 is LNHNV and CDR2 is YYDKDF (reference sequence). The CDR3 length is 15 residues. The CDR3 protein is CATKRAGSDHETQYF. CDR3 in DNA: TGTGCCACGAAAAGAGCCGGTAGCGACCACGAGACCCAGTACTTC.

This clonotype was detected ten times or more. The chain employs TRBV6-2 or TRBV6-3 and TRBJ2-7; 7 bases map to TRBD1. With 8 bases clipped from V and 5 bases from J, the junction kept 9 bases outside the gene matches. The CDR3 runs 13 residues. The germline V gene has CDR1 MNHEY and CDR2 SVGEGT. CDR3 sequence (DNA): TGTGCCAGCCTCCCGGGACAGAGCAACGAGCAGTACTTC. Translation: CASLPGQSNEQYF.

V and J are TRBV5-6 and TRBJ1-2; TRBD1 might be the D (6 bases). CDR3 size: 14 residues. The germline V and J ends were trimmed by 3 bases and 3 bases, with 12 bases remaining between them. The germline V gene encodes CDR1 SGHDT and CDR2 YYEEEE. This CDR3 reads CASSCDRPDYGYTF. The CDR3 DNA reads as TGTGCCAGCAGCTGTGACAGGCCAGACTATGGCTACACCTTC.

V and J are TRBV12-3 or TRBV12-4 and TRBJ2-3; 7 bases map to TRBD1. V lost 6 bases to trimming and J lost 2 bases; unmatched junction nucleotides: 5. CDR3 length: 14 amino acids. CDR3 amino acids: CASRWDRSTDTQYF. CDR3 DNA: TGTGCCAGCAGATGGGACAGATCCACAGATACGCAGTATTTT.

This clonotype was observed a handful of times. This sequence joins TRBV5-4 and TRBJ1-1, with D perhaps TRBD1 (6 bases). CDR1 SGHNT and CDR2 YYREEE come from the germline V gene (reference sequence). Trimming left V 0 bases short and J 2 bases short, with 11 bases between. The CDR3 has 15 residues. This CDR3 is CASSLGGRGNTEAFF. The CDR3 DNA is TGTGCCAGCAGCTTGGGTGGCAGGGGTAACACTGAAGCTTTCTTT.

This clonotype is termed medium-sized. V gene TRBV7-9 combines with J gene TRBJ2-5; D uncertain. This CDR3 has 11 amino acids. With 5 bases removed from V and 2 bases from J, the gap between germline ends came to 3 bases. Germline V CDR1 and CDR2: SEHNR, FQNEAQ (reference sequence). CDR3: CASSPQETQYF. CDR3 nucleotide sequence: TGTGCCAGCAGCCCTCAAGAGACCCAGTACTTC. Complete variable domain (other parts from reference TRBV7-9 and TRBJ2-5): DTGVSQNPRHKITKRGQNVTFRCDPISEHNRLYWYRQTLGQGPEFLTYFQNEAQLEKSRLLSDRFSAERPKGSFSTLEIQRTEQGDSAMYLCASSPQETQYFGPGTRLLVL.

This clonotype was detected ten times or more. This chain links TRBV7-2 with TRBJ1-2; TRBD1 matches 7 bases. With V trimmed by 5 bases and J by 6 bases, 6 bases remained unmatched. The length of the CDR3 is 13 residues. Germline CDR1 and CDR2: SGHTA and FQGNSA. The CDR3 reads CASSPRDRDGYTF. For the CDR3, the DNA is TGTGCCAGCAGCCCACGTGACAGGGATGGCTACACCTTC.

V usage is TRBV4-1 and J usage is TRBJ2-1, with 8 bases fitting TRBD1. The CDR3 has 14 amino acids. Per the germline V gene, CDR1 is MGHRA and CDR2 is YSYEKL. The J segment lost 9 bases and the V segment lost 2 bases, leaving 6 bases of the junction unmatched. Written as DNA, the CDR3 is TGCGCCAGCAGCCAATGCAGGGGGCAGGTTGAGCAGTTCTTC. Translating it yields CASSQCRGQVEQFF.

This clonotype has more than one count but fewer than ten. CDR3 in amino acids: CASSLGGGTYGYTF. In DNA form, the CDR3 reads TGTGCCAGCAGCTTAGGAGGGGGGACCTATGGCTACACCTTC. The V and J genes are TRBV7-9 and TRBJ1-2; TRBD1 might be the D (6 bases). Germline assignment: CDR1 SEHNR and CDR2 FQNEAQ (reference sequence). The CDR3 covers 14 residues. Trimming shortened V by 1 base and J by 4 bases, and 10 bases separated the two germline ends.

This clonotype appeared a few times. The V call is TRBV2, the J call TRBJ1-1, with D perhaps TRBD1 (5 bases). This CDR3 spans 12 amino acids. The V gene's germline CDR1 is SNHLY and CDR2 FYNNEI. With 4 bases removed from V and 8 bases from J, the gap between germline ends came to 11 bases. CDR3 DNA: TGTGCCAGCAGTGCCCCACCAGGGGAAGCTTTCTTT. Protein sequence: CASSAPPGEAFF.